This T cell receptor (beta chain) was documented in a study of shared clonotypes between healthy human individuals. Findings and limits, study-wide: When naive CD4 clonotypes were compared across a handful of donors, around 4.6% were shared.

Assay execution took place at the deep level. TCRdb keeps only in-frame clones here, not all; method: immunoSEQ multiplex PCR. The sample holds millions of clones, about 95% seen once. Cells designated naive CD8 were CD45RO-negative and were positively selected for CCR7, with terminally differentiated effector memory CD45RA+ cells excluded. Within Nashville, Tennessee resided all donors, each a Caucasian adult. With respect to this clone: Its cognate antigen is unknown. The identical CDR3 is also encoded by other nucleotide sequences in the sample.

CDR1 is SGHNT, CDR2 YYREEE, per germline (reference sequence). The CDR3 loop spans 13 amino acids. Deletions cut 1 base from V and 3 bases from J, with 7 bases between. The sequence came from a man between 18 and 29 years old in good health. Sequences were obtained from naive CD8+ T cells sorted from blood. The J gene is TRBJ2-5, the V gene TRBV5-4; D not resolved. The CDR3 sequence: CASSLPGEETQYF. CDR3 DNA sequence: TGTGCCAGCAGCTTGCCAGGAGAAGAGACCCAGTACTTC.